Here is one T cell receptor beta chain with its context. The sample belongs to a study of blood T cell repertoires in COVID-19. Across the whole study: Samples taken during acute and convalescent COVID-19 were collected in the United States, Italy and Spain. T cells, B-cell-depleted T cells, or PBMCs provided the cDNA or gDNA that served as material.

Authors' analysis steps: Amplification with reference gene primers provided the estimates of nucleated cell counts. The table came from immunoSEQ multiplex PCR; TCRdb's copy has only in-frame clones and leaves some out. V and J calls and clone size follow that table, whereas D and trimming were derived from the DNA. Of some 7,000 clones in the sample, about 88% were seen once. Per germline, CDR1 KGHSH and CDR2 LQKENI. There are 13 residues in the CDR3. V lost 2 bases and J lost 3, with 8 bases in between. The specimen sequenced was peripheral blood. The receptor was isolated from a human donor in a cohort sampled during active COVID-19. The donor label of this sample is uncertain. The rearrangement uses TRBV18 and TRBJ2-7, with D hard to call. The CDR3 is CASSPVQNYEQYF. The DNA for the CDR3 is TGTGCCAGCTCACCAGTACAAAACTACGAGCAGTACTTC.